The clone carrying this T cell receptor (beta chain) was observed a few times. This entry is derived from a study of regulatory T cells in long-lasting Graves disease. Researchers made TCR beta libraries by using iRepertoire HTBI primers and running Arm-PCR on CDR3 regions. TCRdb itself ran the multiplex PCR reads through MiXCR, one entry per CDR3 protein. The sample yields approximately 440,000 distinct CDR3 sequences, 16% seen once. This sample's time point: newly diagnosed GD, antithyroid drugs for less than 3 months. PBMCs provided the RNA from which the TCR library was made. V gave up 6 bases and J gave up 6 bases, with 17 bases separating them. CDR3 length: 15 residues. CDR1 MNHNS and CDR2 SASEGT come from the germline V gene. The sample was also reused in another study, on T cells in Graves' hyperthyroidism and ophthalmopathy.

The TCR originated in a man aged 35 to 55 with Graves disease. Here the sequenced sample was peripheral blood mononuclear cells (PBMCs), taken at new diagnosis, from a patient treated with antithyroid drugs. This chain joins TRBV6-1 and TRBJ2-2; D assignment may be TRBD1 or TRBD2 (6 bases each). The CDR3 spells CASRQLYRDSGELFF. The DNA for the CDR3 is TGTGCCAGCAGGCAACTGTACAGGGACTCCGGGGAGCTGTTTTTT.